These 8 T cell receptor beta chains share one sample of origin, sequenced in a study of identical twins. TCRdb reanalysed the 5' RACE reads using MiXCR and keeps one entry per CDR3 protein. The sample has nearly 900,000 distinct CDR3 sequences, more than 9% seen once; the top ten hold 1.5% to 2%. A further study also used this sample, focusing on yellow fever vaccine responses in identical twins.

The source material was PBMCs. The receptors shown here come from a woman under 30 in good health.

As for this clonotype: The germline gene is not matched at one end of the junction; a read error may be the cause. The gene calls are TRBV12-3 or TRBV12-4 and TRBJ2-2; 11 nucleotides line up with TRBD1. The CDR3 extends over 14 amino acids. This CDR3 is CASVRDRGAGDLFF. CDR3 bases: TGTGCCAGCGTCCGGGACAGGGGGGCCGGGGATCTGTTTTTT.

This clonotype was seen more than once but under ten times. The V and J genes are TRBV7-8 and TRBJ2-1; D possibly uses TRBD1 or TRBD2 (6 bases each). Germline loops: CDR1 SGHVS, CDR2 FQNEAQ. V lost 0 bases to trimming and J lost 5 bases, with 11 bases between them. There are 15 residues in the CDR3. The CDR3 reads CASSLAGGLDNEQFF. CDR3 sequence (DNA): TGTGCCAGCAGCTTAGCGGGGGGCCTCGACAATGAGCAGTTCTTC.

The CDR3: CASSLTAGGIEQFF. The CDR3 nucleotides read TGTGCCAGCAGCTTAACGGCGGGAGGGATTGAGCAGTTCTTC. The gene calls are TRBV7-3 and TRBJ2-1; TRBD2 matches 9 bases. V dropped 0 bases and J dropped 9; count of bases not matched to a gene: 3. CDR1 and CDR2 (germline): SGHTA, FQGTGA. The CDR3 is 14 residues long.

Only a few counts were recorded for this clonotype. This chain uses TRBV20-1 with TRBJ1-4; perhaps TRBD1 as D (6 bases). V lost 6 bases and J 5 bases, leaving 16 bases between the germline ends. This CDR3 is built from 14 residues. Germline CDR1 is DFQATT and CDR2 is SNEGSKA (reference sequence). DNA for the CDR3: TGCAGTGCGGAACAGGGAAGGGTGAATGAAAAACTGTTTTTT. It encodes CSAEQGRVNEKLFF.

The rearrangement links TRBV14 to TRBJ2-5, with D hard to call. The germline CDR1 and CDR2 sequences are SGHDN and FVKESK. The CDR3 is 15 residues long. With 4 bases removed from V and 2 bases from J, the gap between germline ends came to 14 bases. The CDR3 nucleotides are TGTGCCAGCAGCCCCCGCGGCCACCGTCAAGAGACCCAGTACTTC. It codes for CASSPRGHRQETQYF.

This clonotype occurred a few times. The chain uses TRBV6-1 and TRBJ2-3; D remains ambiguous. Trimming removed 8 bases from V and 0 bases from J, with 18 bases in between. Germline V lookup: CDR1 MNHNS, CDR2 SASEGT. This CDR3 contains 16 residues. This CDR3 is CASALSKGGSTDTQYF. CDR3 DNA: TGTGCCAGCGCCCTCAGCAAGGGCGGAAGCACAGATACGCAGTATTTT.

This clonotype was detected only a few times. The chain employs TRBV4-2 and TRBJ2-2; possibly TRBD1 for D (6 bases). From germline, CDR1 is LGHNA and CDR2 YNFKEQ. Trimming shortened V by 1 base and J by 1 base, and 10 bases separated the two germline ends. The CDR3 runs 16 residues. The CDR3 reads CASSQGVGQNTGELFF. The CDR3 DNA sequence: TGTGCCAGCAGCCAAGGTGTGGGACAGAACACCGGGGAGCTGTTTTTT.

This clonotype was detected ten times or more. The chain combines TRBV20-1 with TRBJ2-2; D unresolved. The CDR3 has 12 amino acids. Trimming cost V 3 bases and J 3 bases, with 5 bases left between them. Germline CDR1 is DFQATT and CDR2 is SNEGSKA (reference sequence). CDR3 sequence reads: CSASRDTGELFF. For the CDR3, the DNA is TGCAGTGCTAGTCGGGACACCGGGGAGCTGTTTTTT.